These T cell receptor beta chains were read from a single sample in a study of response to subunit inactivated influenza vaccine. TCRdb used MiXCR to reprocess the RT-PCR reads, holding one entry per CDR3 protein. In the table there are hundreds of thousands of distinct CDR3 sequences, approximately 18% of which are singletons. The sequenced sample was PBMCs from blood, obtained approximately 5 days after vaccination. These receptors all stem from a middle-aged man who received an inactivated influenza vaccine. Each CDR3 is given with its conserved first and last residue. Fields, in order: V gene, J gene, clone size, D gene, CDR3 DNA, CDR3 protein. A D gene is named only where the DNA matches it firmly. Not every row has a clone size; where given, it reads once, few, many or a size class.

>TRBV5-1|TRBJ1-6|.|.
TGCGCCAGCAGCGCCGGGGAGGCACCCCTCCACTTT
CASSAGEAPLHF
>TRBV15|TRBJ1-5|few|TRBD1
TGTGCCACCAGCAGATACCAAGGACAGGAGTCCAATCAGCCCCAGCATTTT
CATSRYQGQESNQPQHF
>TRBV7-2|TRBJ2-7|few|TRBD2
TGTGCCAGCAGCTTAGGCGGGAGTGTCTACGAGCAGTACTTC
CASSLGGSVYEQYF
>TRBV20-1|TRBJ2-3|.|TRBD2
TGCAGTGCTAGAAAGACTAGCCGGGAAGATACGCAGTATTTT
CSARKTSREDTQYF
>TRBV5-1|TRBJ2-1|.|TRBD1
TGCGCCAGCAGCTTGGGACAGGGGGCCGGCGATGAGCAGTTCTTC
CASSLGQGAGDEQFF
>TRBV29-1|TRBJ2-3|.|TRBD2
TGCAGCGTTGAGAGGGCGGGAGTAATCTCCTATACGCAGTATTTT
CSVERAGVISYTQYF
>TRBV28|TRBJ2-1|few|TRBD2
TGTGCCAGCAGTGACCCCGGGACTAGTTTCTACAATGAGCAGTTCTTC
CASSDPGTSFYNEQFF
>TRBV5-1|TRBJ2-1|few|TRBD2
TGCGCCAGCAGCGAAATAGCGGGAGTCCATGAGCAGTTCTTC
CASSEIAGVHEQFF
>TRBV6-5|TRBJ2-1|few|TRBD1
TGTGCCAGCACAAAGGGGGCCTCCTACAATGAGCAGTTCTTC
CASTKGASYNEQFF
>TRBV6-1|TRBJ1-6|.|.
TGTGCCAGCAGTGAGACGGGGGCAGGGAAGAATTCACCCCTCCACTTT
CASSETGAGKNSPLHF
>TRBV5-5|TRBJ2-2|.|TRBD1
TGTGCCAGCAGCTGGGAACAGGGGGTCGGGGAGCTGTTTTTT
CASSWEQGVGELFF
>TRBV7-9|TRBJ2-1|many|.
TGTGCCAGCAGGATCGGGACAGAGCAGTTCTTC
CASRIGTEQFF
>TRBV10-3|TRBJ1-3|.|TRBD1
TGTGCCATCAGGACCGGGACAGGGGGCACCATATATTTT
CAIRTGTGGTIYF
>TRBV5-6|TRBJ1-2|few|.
TGTGCCAGCAGCCCTTCTCCGGGGACTCCCTATGGCTACACCTTC
CASSPSPGTPYGYTF
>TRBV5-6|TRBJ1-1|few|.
TGTGCCAGCAGCTTGCTAGGACCGAAGACTTACACTGAAGCTTTCTTT
CASSLLGPKTYTEAFF
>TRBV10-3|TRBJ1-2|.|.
TGTGCCATCAGTGAGTCTTTGGCCGTCGTTCAGGCATATGGCTACACCTTC
CAISESLAVVQAYGYTF
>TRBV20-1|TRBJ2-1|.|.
TGCAGTGCTAGTACCCAGGGCTACTACAATGAGCAGTTCTTC
CSASTQGYYNEQFF
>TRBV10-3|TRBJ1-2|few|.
TGTGCCATCAGTGAGACGGCGAACTATGGCTACACCTTC
CAISETANYGYTF
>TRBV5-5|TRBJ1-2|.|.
TGTGCCAGCAGAATTGGTCAGGGACGCTATGGCTACACCTTC
CASRIGQGRYGYTF
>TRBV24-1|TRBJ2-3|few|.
TGTGCCACCAGTGATTTAAGGGGTGTCGATACGCAGTATTTT
CATSDLRGVDTQYF
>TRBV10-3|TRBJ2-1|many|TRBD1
TGTGCCATCAGTGAGAGGTCAGGGCAGGGGGCACGCAATGAGCAGTTCTTC
CAISERSGQGARNEQFF
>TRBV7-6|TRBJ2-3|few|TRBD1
TGTGCCAGCAGCTTAGTGGGACAGACAGATACGCAGTATTTT
CASSLVGQTDTQYF
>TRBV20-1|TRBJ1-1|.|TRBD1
TGCAGTGCTTCCCGAGGACAGGCGAACACTGAAGCTTTCTTT
CSASRGQANTEAFF
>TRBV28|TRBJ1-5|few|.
TGTGCCAGCAGACTTTCGAAGTTCAATCAGCCCCAGCATTTT
CASRLSKFNQPQHF
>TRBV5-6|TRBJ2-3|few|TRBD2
TGTGCCAGCAGCTACCTCGGACTAGCTCGGACAGATACGCAGTATTTT
CASSYLGLARTDTQYF
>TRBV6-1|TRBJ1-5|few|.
TGTGCCGCTAGCTCTGAGATCAATCAGCCCCAGCATTTT
CAASSEINQPQHF
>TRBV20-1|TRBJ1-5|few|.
TGCAGTGCTAGTACGGGGATTCAGCCCCAGCATTTT
CSASTGIQPQHF
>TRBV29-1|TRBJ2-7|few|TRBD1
TGCAGCGTTGAAGACTGGGAGACAGGGGCCTACGAGCAGTACTTC
CSVEDWETGAYEQYF
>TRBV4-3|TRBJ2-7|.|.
TGCGCCAGCAGCCAACTAGTTTCGGGAATGGGATCCTACGAGCAGTACTTC
CASSQLVSGMGSYEQYF
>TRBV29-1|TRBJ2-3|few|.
TGCAGCTCACGCGGGGGCGGGAAAGGAGCGAATACGCAGTATTTT
CSSRGGGKGANTQYF
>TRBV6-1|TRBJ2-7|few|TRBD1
TGTGCCAGCGGACGGGACAGGGCTTCTGTCGAGCAGTACTTC
CASGRDRASVEQYF
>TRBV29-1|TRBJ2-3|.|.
TGCAGCGTTGAAGATGAGACGCAAAAGGCGGATACGCAGTATTTT
CSVEDETQKADTQYF
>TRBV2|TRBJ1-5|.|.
TGTGCCAGCAGTGACGCATATATCAGCCCCCAGCATTTT
CASSDAYISPQHF
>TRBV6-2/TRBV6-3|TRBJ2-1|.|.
TGTGCCAGCAGTCCCCCCCGGGACAATGAGCAGTTCTTC
CASSPPRDNEQFF
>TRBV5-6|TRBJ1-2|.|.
TGTGCCAGCAGCTTACTTACAGGGTTGGCAGGCTATGGCTACACCTTC
CASSLLTGLAGYGYTF
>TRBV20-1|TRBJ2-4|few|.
TGCAGTGCCCCCCTGGGCGCCGGGGAAAACATTCAGTACTTC
CSAPLGAGENIQYF
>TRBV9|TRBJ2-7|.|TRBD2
TGTGCCAGCAGCGGATCCGGACTAGCGGGAGACGAGCAGTACTTC
CASSGSGLAGDEQYF
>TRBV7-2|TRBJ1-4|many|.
TGTGCCAGCAGCTTGGGGGAAAATGAAAAACTGTTTTTT
CASSLGENEKLFF
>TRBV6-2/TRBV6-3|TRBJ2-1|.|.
TGTGCCAGCAGTTATCCCGCCGGCTACAATGAGCAGATCTTC
CASSYPAGYNEQIF
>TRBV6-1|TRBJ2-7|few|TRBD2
TGTGCCAGCAGCTTCGGACTAGCGGGGGGTTCATACGAGCAGTACTTC
CASSFGLAGGSYEQYF
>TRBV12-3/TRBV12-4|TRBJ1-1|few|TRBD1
TGTGCCAGCAGTTTAACCGGGACAGCGAACACTGAAGCTTTCTTT
CASSLTGTANTEAFF
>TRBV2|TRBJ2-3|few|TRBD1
TGTGCCAGCAGTGCGACAGGGGGCGTTACGCAGTATTTT
CASSATGGVTQYF
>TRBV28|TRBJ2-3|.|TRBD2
TGTGCCAGCAGCCTAGCGGGAGATCCAGATACGCAGTATTTT
CASSLAGDPDTQYF
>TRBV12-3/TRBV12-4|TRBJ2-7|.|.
TGTGCCAGCAGTTTAACGGACAGAGAAAACTACGAGCAGTACTTC
CASSLTDRENYEQYF
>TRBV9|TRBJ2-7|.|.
TGTGCCAGCAGCGTAGGAGGAAGTCCCAACGAGCAGTACTTC
CASSVGGSPNEQYF